One and the same sample provided the 11 T cell receptor beta chains below, sequenced in a study of shared T cell receptors in the human thymus. The data were produced by immunoSEQ multiplex PCR, yet TCRdb's version contains in-frame clones alone and is incomplete. The sample has hundreds of thousands of clones; 75% to 85% are singletons. The same data also contributed to another study, on human thymus T cells.

Sequences were obtained from thymocytes. Source of these receptors: a boy younger than two with a congenital heart defect.

The chain has TRBV4-3 and TRBJ2-1, with 10 nucleotides matching TRBD2. V was pared by 2 bases and J by 7 bases, with 5 bases of the junction left unmatched. The CDR3 length is 15 residues. Germline V CDR1 and CDR2: LGHNA, YSLEER. The CDR3 is CASSQLAGVRNEQFF. CDR3 DNA: TGCGCCAGCAGCCAACTAGCGGGAGTTAGAAATGAGCAGTTCTTC.

This clone was found once. The chain is built from TRBV28 and TRBJ2-2, with D hard to call. With 3 bases removed from V and 4 bases from J, the gap between germline ends came to 9 bases. This CDR3 spans 14 amino acids. Germline-derived CDR1 and CDR2 are MDHEN and SYDVKM. DNA of the CDR3: TGTGCCAGCAGTTTCCGAGCCCTCACCGGGGAGCTGTTTTTT. Protein product: CASSFRALTGELFF.

The V gene is TRBV4-2, the J gene TRBJ2-7; 9 positions agree with TRBD2. The V segment lost 2 bases and the J segment 1 base; nucleotides outside the gene matches: 21. CDR3 length: 21 residues. The V gene's germline CDR1 is LGHNA and CDR2 YNFKEQ. The CDR3: CASSQRGLGGLAGGPSYEQYF. CDR3 DNA sequence: TGTGCCAGCAGCCAAAGGGGGTTAGGGGGCCTGGCGGGAGGGCCTTCCTACGAGCAGTACTTC.

J is TRBJ2-3 and V is TRBV7-9; D is perhaps TRBD1 (6 bases). Germline V gene data show CDR1 as SEHNR and CDR2 as FQNEAQ (reference sequence). The CDR3 spans 14 residues. V lost 3 bases and J lost 2, with 9 bases in between. The CDR3 region is CASSLDRDTDTQYF. The CDR3 coding sequence is TGTGCCAGCAGCTTGGACAGAGACACAGATACGCAGTATTTT.

The chain has TRBV6-5 and TRBJ2-1; 7 bases agree with TRBD2. Per germline, CDR1 MNHEY and CDR2 SVGAGI. CDR3 length: 12 residues. Unmatched junction bases numbered 7, after V lost 6 bases and J lost 11 bases. CDR3 bases: TGTGCCAGCAGCAGACGGGACTATCAGCAGTTCTTC. Protein sequence: CASSRRDYQQFF.

V is TRBV21-1 and J is TRBJ2-7; the table calls TRBD2, which could not be checked here. TRBV21-1 is shown as a pseudogene. The CDR3 length is 16 residues. In nucleotides, the CDR3 is TGTGCCAGCAGTCCCCAGCGGGAGGGCCCTTTGGGCGAGCAGTACTTC. This sequence encodes CASSPQREGPLGEQYF.

This chain joins TRBV27 and TRBJ2-7; 7 nucleotides agree with TRBD1. V trimming: 4 bases; J trimming: 3 bases; junction bases outside the gene matches: 12. Germline values: CDR1 MNHEY, CDR2 SMNVEV (reference sequence). This CDR3 spans 16 amino acids. The DNA for the CDR3 is TGTGCCAGCAGTTCAAGTACCGGGACAGATCACTACGAGCAGTACTTC. As protein: CASSSSTGTDHYEQYF.

This clone showed up just once. This chain connects TRBV9 to TRBJ2-5; D is perhaps TRBD2 (5 bases). The CDR3 consists of 12 residues. V was trimmed by 3 bases and J by 5 bases, leaving 8 bases between them. The V gene's germline CDR1 is SGDLS and CDR2 YYNGEE. The CDR3 is CASSGTRETQYF. The CDR3 DNA reads TGTGCCAGCAGCGGGACTCGGGAGACCCAGTACTTC.

The sample holds a few counts of this clone. V usage is TRBV6-1 and J usage is TRBJ1-5; maybe TRBD1 (6 bases). The germline V gene encodes CDR1 MNHNS and CDR2 SASEGT. V was cut by 2 bases and J by 5 bases, with 13 bases left in between. This CDR3 region has 15 residues. The CDR3 is CASSEYPRGYQPQHF. Written as DNA, the CDR3 is TGTGCCAGCAGTGAATACCCCAGGGGCTATCAGCCCCAGCATTTT.

The gene calls are TRBV27 and TRBJ2-7; D is uncertain. Trimming removed 5 bases at V and 3 bases at J, with 5 bases between. This CDR3 is built from 11 residues. Germline V lookup: CDR1 MNHEY, CDR2 SMNVEV (reference sequence). CDR3 sequence: CASSPRYEQYF. Here the CDR3 DNA reads TGTGCCAGCAGTCCCCGCTACGAGCAGTACTTC.

The rearrangement joins TRBV11-3 to TRBJ2-7; D might be TRBD2 (6 bases). The V end was cut by 4 bases, the J end by 2 bases, with 12 bases between. The CDR3 covers 14 residues. Per the germline V gene, CDR1 is SGHNT and CDR2 is YENEEA. This chain's CDR3 is CASSSTGGPYEQYF. CDR3 nucleotides: TGTGCCAGCAGCTCTACCGGGGGTCCCTACGAGCAGTACTTC.